What follows are 26 T cell receptor beta chains derived from one specimen sequenced in a study of control samples from healthy donors and cancer patients. Assay: immunoSEQ multiplex PCR; the TCRdb copy retains only in-frame clones and omits some. The table records around 52,000 clones, approximately 90% of them present only once. The sample consisted of PBMCs. The receptors stem from a man younger than 45 with colorectal cancer.

The chain is built from TRBV12-3 or TRBV12-4 and TRBJ2-3, with D perhaps matching TRBD2 (5 bases). The V end was cut by 4 bases, the J end by 6 bases, with 11 bases between. The CDR3 spans 13 residues. The CDR3 coding sequence is TGTGCCAGCAGTTCCGCCTTAGCGGATACGCAGTATTTT. As protein: CASSSALADTQYF.

The rearrangement joins TRBV6-2 or TRBV6-3 to TRBJ1-2; D remains unclear. Trimming cost V 0 bases and J 4 bases, with 18 bases left between them. The CDR3 runs 17 residues. In germline, CDR1 is MNHEY, CDR2 SVGEGT. In nucleotides, the CDR3 is TGTGCCAGCAGTTACTCGATTAGCATCGGCGGAGGCTATGGCTACACCTTC. This gives the protein CASSYSISIGGGYGYTF.

The chain recombines TRBV10-2 with TRBJ2-1, with 9 nucleotides matching TRBD2. Germline CDR1 and CDR2: WSHSY and SAAADI. V lost 3 bases to trimming and J lost 4 bases; unmatched junction nucleotides: 4. The CDR3 spans 15 residues. The CDR3 is CASSDSSGVYNEQFF. DNA for the CDR3: TGCGCCAGCAGTGATTCTAGCGGGGTATACAATGAGCAGTTCTTC.

This chain links TRBV7-2 with TRBJ2-1; 10 nucleotides agree with TRBD1. The CDR3 covers 17 residues. Losses at the gene ends were 8 bases for V and 2 bases for J; bases not matched to a gene: 12. Germline loops: CDR1 SGHTA, CDR2 FQGNSA. CDR3 bases: TGTGCCAGCGGGATACGATCCGGGACAGGGGCCTACAATGAGCAGTTCTTC. Translation: CASGIRSGTGAYNEQFF.

The V and J genes are TRBV6-2 or TRBV6-3 and TRBJ2-1, with 14 positions matching TRBD2. The CDR3 totals 19 residues. V lost 5 bases and J lost 8; bases outside the gene matches: 17. In germline, CDR1 is MNHEY, CDR2 SVGEGT. The CDR3 is CASSPPQGLAGGINDEQFF. The CDR3 DNA sequence: TGTGCCAGCAGTCCCCCCCAAGGACTAGCGGGGGGCATTAACGATGAGCAGTTCTTC.

The rearrangement joins TRBV27 to TRBJ2-1, with a weak D call TRBD2 (5 bases). V dropped 3 bases and J dropped 3 bases, with 15 bases sitting between them. Germline CDR1 MNHEY, CDR2 SMNVEV (reference sequence). The CDR3 is 16 residues long. The CDR3 DNA sequence: TGTGCCAGCAGTTTTCTCCTTCCCGGGGACTACAATGAGCAGTTCTTC. This gives the protein CASSFLLPGDYNEQFF.

The CDR3 loop reads CAWSGGRQGARNQPQHF. The CDR3 DNA follows: TGTGCCTGGAGTGGGGGGCGACAGGGCGCTAGGAATCAGCCCCAGCATTTT. V gene TRBV30 combines with J gene TRBJ1-5, with 7 bases fitting TRBD1. The germline gives CDR1 GTSNPN, CDR2 SVGIG (reference sequence). V lost 1 base and J lost 4; bases outside the gene matches: 13. The CDR3 spans 17 residues.

The chain recombines TRBV6-5 with TRBJ1-3; D uncertain. Germline V CDR1 and CDR2: MNHEY, SVGAGI. The CDR3 contains 15 residues. Trimming cost V 7 bases and J 0 bases, with 13 bases left between them. The CDR3 DNA follows: TGTGCCAGCACCCTACGGTGGAGCTCTGGAAACACCATATATTTT. This translates into CASTLRWSSGNTIYF.

In its sample, this clone was seen once. The gene calls are TRBV4-3 and TRBJ2-3, with no clear D. Trimming pared 2 bases from V and 5 bases from J, leaving 14 bases between. This CDR3 spans 15 amino acids. Germline V gene lookup returns CDR1 LGHNA and CDR2 YSLEER. CDR3 region: CASSQRVPAGDTQYF. In DNA form, the CDR3 reads TGCGCCAGCAGCCAACGGGTCCCGGCTGGAGATACGCAGTATTTT.

The chain combines TRBV14 with TRBJ2-7; D may be TRBD2 (5 bases). The CDR3 contains 15 residues. Germline V CDR1 and CDR2: SGHDN, FVKESK. V was pared by 0 bases and J by 4 bases, with 13 bases between. The CDR3 DNA is TGTGCCAGCAGCCAAGATCTTTCCCGGGGTTACGAGCAGTACTTC. Translation gives CASSQDLSRGYEQYF.

The chain has TRBV6-4 and TRBJ1-2; D is possibly TRBD1 (5 bases). The CDR3 extends over 14 amino acids. The germline V gene encodes CDR1 MRHNA and CDR2 SNTAGT. V lost 1 base and J 4 bases, leaving 10 bases between the germline ends. The CDR3, as DNA: TGTGCCAGCAGTGACTACGGGAGGGGCTATGGCTACACCTTC. It translates to CASSDYGRGYGYTF.

Comments on this clone: One end of the junction varies from germline; a read error may be responsible. The chain combines TRBV9 with TRBJ1-2; maybe TRBD1 (6 bases). Germline CDR1 and CDR2: SGDLS and YYNGEE. The CDR3 consists of 15 residues. CDR3 nucleotides: TGTGCCCGCAGCGCTGCGGGGGGGGGCCCAGTAGGCTACACCTTC. Its protein product is CARSAAGGGPVGYTF.

J is TRBJ1-1 and V is TRBV10-3; D uncertain. This CDR3 has 14 amino acids. Trimming took 2 bases from V and 0 from J, leaving 7 bases between them. Germline values: CDR1 ENHRY, CDR2 SYGVKD. DNA of the CDR3: TGTGCCATCAGTGAGGAGGGATTGAACACTGAAGCTTTCTTT. This sequence encodes CAISEEGLNTEAFF.

The chain links TRBV19 to TRBJ1-2, with D unclear. Germline lookup yields CDR1 LNHDA and CDR2 SQIVND (reference sequence). The ends were cut back, 0 bases at V and 4 bases at J, with 3 bases in the middle. This CDR3 has 12 residues. As DNA, the CDR3 is TGTGCCAGTAGTATAGAGGGCTATGGCTACACCTTC. Amino acids: CASSIEGYGYTF.

The DNA for the CDR3 is TGTGCCAGCAGCTCTAGGACAGGCTATGGCTACACCTTC. This translates into CASSSRTGYGYTF. The chain links TRBV5-6 to TRBJ1-2; 7 positions agree with TRBD1. The ends lost 3 bases at V and 4 bases at J; junction bases unmatched: 3. The germline CDR1 and CDR2 sequences are SGHDT and YYEEEE. The CDR3 covers 13 residues.

The chain uses TRBV9 and TRBJ1-1; possible D gene TRBD1, 6 bases. CDR1 and CDR2 (germline): SGDLS, YYNGEE. The CDR3 runs to 15 residues. V shed 4 bases and J shed 2 bases, with 15 bases lying between them. The DNA for the CDR3 is TGTGCCAGCAGCCCCCTGGGACACCTCAACACTGAAGCTTTCTTT. Translated, it gives CASSPLGHLNTEAFF. The full variable domain, completed using reference TRBV9 and TRBJ1-1, is DSGVTQTPKHLITATGQRVTLRCSPRSGDLSVYWYQQSLDQGLQFLIQYYNGEERAKGNILERFSAQQFPDLHSELNLSSLELGDSALYFCASSPLGHLNTEAFFGQGTRLTVV.

This chain connects TRBV27 to TRBJ2-2; weak D call: TRBD1 (6 bases). The CDR3 consists of 16 residues. V was cut by 5 bases and J by 6 bases, with 19 bases left in between. The germline gives CDR1 MNHEY, CDR2 SMNVEV (reference sequence). The CDR3 protein is CASSPIRGRGSGELFF. CDR3 DNA sequence: TGTGCCAGCAGTCCCATTCGGGGCAGGGGATCCGGGGAGCTGTTTTTT.

A few counts support this clone. The chain links TRBV5-4 to TRBJ1-2, with D perhaps TRBD1 (6 bases). The CDR3 contains 19 residues. From germline, CDR1 is SGHNT and CDR2 YYREEE (reference sequence). Trimming removed 4 bases from V and 2 bases from J, with 27 bases in between. CDR3 bases: TGTGCCAGCAGCGGGGGTGGGACCCCGGGGGCGAGGAAGAACTATGGCTACACCTTC. Translated: CASSGGGTPGARKNYGYTF.

A remark on this clone: Mismatch with germline at one junction end may stem from a read error. CDR3 DNA sequence: TGTGCCAGCAGCTTGTGGGCGGCGGGAGTCTCCTTC. It is translated as CASSLWAAGVSF. V gene TRBV5-4 combines with J gene TRBJ1-2; D remains unclear. In germline, CDR1 is SGHNT, CDR2 YYREEE (reference sequence). This CDR3 contains 12 residues.

This clone was seen once. The rearrangement joins TRBV9 to TRBJ2-5; D possibly uses TRBD1 or TRBD2 (5 bases each). Germline CDR1 is SGDLS and CDR2 is YYNGEE. This CDR3 contains 16 residues. Trimming removed 0 bases at V and 2 bases at J, with 14 bases between. The CDR3 sequence is CASSVGGFKKQETQYF. CDR3 bases: TGTGCCAGCAGCGTAGGGGGGTTTAAGAAGCAAGAGACCCAGTACTTC.

The J gene is TRBJ2-1, the V gene TRBV6-5; D is unclear. CDR1 MNHEY and CDR2 SVGAGI come from the germline V gene. This CDR3 region has 15 residues. V was clipped by 6 bases and J by 4 bases, with 16 bases between them. CDR3 region: CASSSARDLYNEQFF. The DNA of the CDR3 is TGTGCCAGCAGCTCAGCCCGCGACTTGTACAATGAGCAGTTCTTC.

The V call is TRBV27, the J call TRBJ2-3; TRBD1 matches at 8 bases. This CDR3 region has 15 residues. Looked up from germline, CDR1 is MNHEY and CDR2 is SMNVEV (reference sequence). V lost 3 bases and J lost 0; bases outside the gene matches: 2. The CDR3 sequence: CASSFRTGSTDTQYF. CDR3 sequence (DNA): TGTGCCAGCAGTTTCAGGACAGGGAGCACAGATACGCAGTATTTT.

V and J are TRBV9 and TRBJ2-3, with 7 positions matching TRBD2. CDR1 is SGDLS, CDR2 YYNGEE, per germline. This CDR3 comprises 15 residues. Trimming cost V 3 bases and J 6 bases; bases outside gene matches: 10. DNA for the CDR3: TGTGCCAGCAGCGCTCGACTAGCAGGTGGGGATACGCAGTATTTT. It yields the protein CASSARLAGGDTQYF. Based on the CDR3 plus reference TRBV9 and TRBJ2-3, the full variable domain is DSGVTQTPKHLITATGQRVTLRCSPRSGDLSVYWYQQSLDQGLQFLIQYYNGEERAKGNILERFSAQQFPDLHSELNLSSLELGDSALYFCASSARLAGGDTQYFGPGTRLTVL.

The count of this clone is one. The chain is built from TRBV11-2 and TRBJ1-1; no firm D call. V lost 5 bases and J lost 3, with 13 bases in between. The CDR3 length is 14 residues. The V gene's germline CDR1 is SGHAT and CDR2 FQNNGV. The CDR3 region is CASSPGLVDTEAFF. CDR3 nucleotide sequence: TGTGCCAGCAGCCCCGGGTTAGTGGACACTGAAGCTTTCTTT.

V and J are TRBV6-5 and TRBJ1-2, with 7 bases aligning to TRBD1. The V gene's germline CDR1 is MNHEY and CDR2 SVGAGI. After removal of 8 bases from V and 3 bases from J, the junction contained 9 bases not matched to a gene. The CDR3 extends over 14 amino acids. The chain's CDR3 is CASSRTGADYGYTF. CDR3 in DNA: TGTGCCAGCTCACGGACAGGCGCCGACTATGGCTACACCTTC.

This clone was counted between two and nine times. This chain links TRBV5-4 with TRBJ2-6; D may match TRBD1 or TRBD2 (5 bases each). Germline loops: CDR1 SGHNT, CDR2 YYREEE (reference sequence). The CDR3 runs to 16 residues. V lost 3 bases to trimming and J lost 2 bases, with 12 bases between them. The CDR3, as DNA: TGTGCCAGCAGCTCCACTGGGGGAGCTGGGGCCAACGTCCTGACTTTC. This sequence encodes CASSSTGGAGANVLTF.